Detailed here is one T cell receptor beta chain. The antigen this receptor binds is unknown. No base qualities exist here, and no much larger clone lies one base off it. The sample is drawn from a study of cytomegalovirus exposure and HLA in healthy donors (dated by TCRdb to the late 2010s). Describing the broader study: According to a later analysis, one platform produced both the 120 validation repertoires and the 666 repertoires of the first cohort. The study aimed to test whether signatures of past pathogen exposure could be identified by cataloging public T cell receptors. The study combined high-throughput TCR immunosequencing, statistical association of individual TCRs with disease status, and machine learning to predict cytomegalovirus infection status. In addition to the first cohort of roughly 700 subjects, a separate validation cohort of about 120 different subjects was used. Overall study results and their limits: Most TCR sequences were observed very rarely across donors, whereas some public TCRs were present in many individuals. The study gave a list of about 160 TCR beta chains associated with cytomegalovirus. The validation cohort had no HLA typing available for a later analysis, so co-occurrence within that cohort was assessed over all 120 or so repertoires. In vitro tests confirmed that a few of the cytomegalovirus-associated TCR beta chains recognize cytomegalovirus antigens. Subsequent analysis determined that TCRs grouped into clusters in the first cohort also showed a tendency toward co-occurrence across the 130 or so validation repertoires, and about 93% of cluster scores exceeded 0. It was suggested by the authors that the approach could potentially be generalized to other disease states and immunological phenotypes. In both the original and validation cohorts, the classifier was reported to diagnose cytomegalovirus status with high specificity and sensitivity.

Separate from the approximately 700-subject first cohort, the validation cohort of about 130 subjects was the group to which the donors belonged. Receptors were amplified or captured by the immunoSEQ multiplex PCR assay. In the paper's pipeline: A statistical classification framework was built to diagnose cytomegalovirus status from the catalog of TCR beta chain sequences. The table comes from immuneACCESS by way of TCRdb, which keeps in-frame sequences with V and J called. Part of the clones is missing from these tables; in studies checked, under half for an unresolved V gene and the rest for unknown reasons. V and J calls and clone size are copied from that table; D and trimming were computed from the DNA. The sample records under 70,000 clones, around 88% of which are singletons. The ten largest make up 1.7% of the sample. Relative to germline, V is missing 0 bases and J is missing 4 bases, with 2 bases of the junction outside any gene match. Sequences SGHAT (CDR1) and FQDESV (CDR2) are obtained from the germline V gene (reference sequence). The cysteine opens and the phenylalanine closes a CDR3 of 15 amino acids. Here the CDR3 DNA is all that survives: 45 bases in frame from base 1.

This chain is built from TRBV11-1 and TRBJ1-5; 8 nucleotides in the junction match TRBD1. This TCR derives from a woman between 18 and 30 years old in good health and CMV-seronegative. The sample was PBMCs. The base sequence is TGTGCCAGCAGCTTAGCACAGGGGGGGAATCAGCCCCAGCATTTT. Protein translation: CASSLAQGGNQPQHF. When the CDR3 is completed using the reference TRBV11-1 and TRBJ1-5 genes on either side, the full variable domain is EAEVAQSPRYKITEKSQAVAFWCDPISGHATLYWYRQILGQGPELLVQFQDESVVDDSQLPKDRFSAERLKGVDSTLKIQPAELGDSAMYLCASSLAQGGNQPQHFGDGTRLSIL.